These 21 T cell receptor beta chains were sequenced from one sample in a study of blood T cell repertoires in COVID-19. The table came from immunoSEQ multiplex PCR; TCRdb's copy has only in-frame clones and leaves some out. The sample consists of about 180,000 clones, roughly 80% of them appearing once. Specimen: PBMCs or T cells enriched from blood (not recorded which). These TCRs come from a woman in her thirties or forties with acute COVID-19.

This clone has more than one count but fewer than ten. The CDR3 protein is CASSFTVGTICDEQYF. The CDR3, as DNA: TGTGCCAGCAGCTTCACCGTGGGGACAATCTGCGACGAGCAGTACTTC. The chain links TRBV7-3 to TRBJ2-7; a possible D gene is TRBD1 (6 bases). CDR1 is SGHTA, CDR2 FQGTGA, per germline. There are 16 residues in the CDR3. Trimming removed 3 bases from V and 5 bases from J, with 20 bases in between. The complete variable domain, with remaining parts taken from reference TRBV7-3 and TRBJ2-7, reads GAGVSQTPSNKVTEKGKYVELRCDPISGHTALYWYRQSLGQGPEFLIYFQGTGAADDSGLPNDRFFAVRPEGSVSTLKIQRTERGDSAVYLCASSFTVGTICDEQYFGPGTRLTVT.

CDR3 in amino acids: CAWSGQGAVDTEAFF. CDR3 coding DNA: TGTGCCTGGAGCGGACAGGGAGCAGTTGACACTGAAGCTTTCTTT. This sequence joins TRBV30 and TRBJ1-1, with 8 bases matching TRBD1. CDR1 is GTSNPN and CDR2 is SVGIG in the germline V gene (reference sequence). The CDR3 length is 15 residues. The J segment lost 3 bases and the V segment lost 3 bases, leaving 9 bases of the junction unmatched.

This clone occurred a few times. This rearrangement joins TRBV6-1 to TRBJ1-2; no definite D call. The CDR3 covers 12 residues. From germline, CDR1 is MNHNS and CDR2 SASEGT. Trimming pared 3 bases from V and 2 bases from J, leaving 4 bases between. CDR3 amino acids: CASSDRNYGYTF. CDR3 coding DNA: TGTGCCAGCAGTGACAGGAACTATGGCTACACCTTC.

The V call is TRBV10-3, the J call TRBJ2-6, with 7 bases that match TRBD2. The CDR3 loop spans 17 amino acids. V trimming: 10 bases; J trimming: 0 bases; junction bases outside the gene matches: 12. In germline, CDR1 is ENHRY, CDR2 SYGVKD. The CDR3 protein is CASQVGGRASGANVLTF. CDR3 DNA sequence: TGTGCCAGCCAAGTGGGTGGGAGGGCCTCTGGGGCCAACGTCCTGACTTTC.

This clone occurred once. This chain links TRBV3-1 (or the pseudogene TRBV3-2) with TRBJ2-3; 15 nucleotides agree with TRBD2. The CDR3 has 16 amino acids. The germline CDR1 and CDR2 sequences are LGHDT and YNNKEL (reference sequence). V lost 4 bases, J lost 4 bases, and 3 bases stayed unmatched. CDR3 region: CASSLRTSGRADTQYF. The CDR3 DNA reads TGTGCCAGCAGCCTCCGGACTAGCGGGAGGGCAGATACGCAGTATTTT.

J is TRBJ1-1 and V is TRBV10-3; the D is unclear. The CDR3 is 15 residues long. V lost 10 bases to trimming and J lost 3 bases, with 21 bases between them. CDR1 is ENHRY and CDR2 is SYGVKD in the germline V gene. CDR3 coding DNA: TGTGCCACGAGGGAGGGCTCTCTAGAGGACACTGAAGCTTTCTTT. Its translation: CATREGSLEDTEAFF.

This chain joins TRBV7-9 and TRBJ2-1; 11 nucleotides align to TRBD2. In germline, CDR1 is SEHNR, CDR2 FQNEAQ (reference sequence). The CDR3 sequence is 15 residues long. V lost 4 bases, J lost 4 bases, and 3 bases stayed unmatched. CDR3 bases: TGTGCCAGCAGCTCGGGACTAGCGGCATACAATGAGCAGTTCTTC. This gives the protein CASSSGLAAYNEQFF. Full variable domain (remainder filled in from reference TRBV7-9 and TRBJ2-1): DTGVSQNPRHKITKRGQNVTFRCDPISEHNRLYWYRQTLGQGPEFLTYFQNEAQLEKSRLLSDRFSAERPKGSFSTLEIQRTEQGDSAMYLCASSSGLAAYNEQFFGPGTRLTVL.

DNA of the CDR3: TGCGCCAGCCGTTCGGAGGGACAGGTTTATGCTGAAGCTTTCTTT. This translates into CASRSEGQVYAEAFF. This sequence joins TRBV5-1 and TRBJ1-1; 8 positions agree with TRBD1. J gave up 6 bases and V 7 bases, and 14 bases lay outside the gene matches. This CDR3 has 15 residues. Germline V CDR1 and CDR2: SGHRS, YFSETQ.

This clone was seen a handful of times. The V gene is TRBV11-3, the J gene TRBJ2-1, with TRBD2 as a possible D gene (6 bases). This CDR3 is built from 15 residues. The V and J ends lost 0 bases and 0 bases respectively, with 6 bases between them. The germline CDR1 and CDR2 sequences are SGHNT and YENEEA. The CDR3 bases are TGTGCCAGCAGCTTAGACGGGAGCTCCTACAATGAGCAGTTCTTC. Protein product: CASSLDGSSYNEQFF.

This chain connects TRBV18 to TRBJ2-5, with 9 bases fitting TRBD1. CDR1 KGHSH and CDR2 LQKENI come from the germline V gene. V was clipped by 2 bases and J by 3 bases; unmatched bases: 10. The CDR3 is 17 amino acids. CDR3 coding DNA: TGTGCCAGCTCACCAAGTAACAGGGGGCGTCTTGAAGAGACCCAGTACTTC. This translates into CASSPSNRGRLEETQYF.

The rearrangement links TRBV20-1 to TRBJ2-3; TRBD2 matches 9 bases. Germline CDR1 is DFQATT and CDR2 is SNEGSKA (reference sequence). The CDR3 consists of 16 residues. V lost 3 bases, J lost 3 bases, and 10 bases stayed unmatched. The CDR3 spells CSASPAGGRGTDTQYF. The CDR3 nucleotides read TGCAGTGCTAGTCCTGCTGGCGGGAGGGGGACAGATACGCAGTATTTT.

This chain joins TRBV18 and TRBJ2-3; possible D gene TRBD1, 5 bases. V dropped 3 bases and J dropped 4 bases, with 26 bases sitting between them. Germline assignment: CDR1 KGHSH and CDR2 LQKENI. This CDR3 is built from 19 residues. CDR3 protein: CASSPFKKDIFSPPDTQYF. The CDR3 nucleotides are TGTGCCAGCTCACCCTTCAAGAAGGACATTTTCAGCCCCCCAGATACGCAGTATTTT.

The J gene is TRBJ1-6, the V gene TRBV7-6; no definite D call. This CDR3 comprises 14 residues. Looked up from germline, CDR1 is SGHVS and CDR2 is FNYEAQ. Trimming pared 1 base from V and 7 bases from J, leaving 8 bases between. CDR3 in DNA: TGTGCCAGCAGCTTAGGCGCCGGGAATTCACCCCTCCACTTT. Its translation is CASSLGAGNSPLHF.

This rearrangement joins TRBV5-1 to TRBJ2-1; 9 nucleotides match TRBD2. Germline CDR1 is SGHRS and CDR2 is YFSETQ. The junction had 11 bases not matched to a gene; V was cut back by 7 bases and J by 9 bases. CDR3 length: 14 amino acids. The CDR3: CASHYSGSAVEQFF. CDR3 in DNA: TGCGCCAGCCATTATAGCGGGAGTGCGGTTGAGCAGTTCTTC.

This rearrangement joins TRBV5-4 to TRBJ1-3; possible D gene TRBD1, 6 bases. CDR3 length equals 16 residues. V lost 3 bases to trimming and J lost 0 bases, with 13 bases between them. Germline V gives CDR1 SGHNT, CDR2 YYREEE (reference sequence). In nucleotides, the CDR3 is TGTGCCAGCAGCTCCGTGGACAGAGCCTCTGGAAACACCATATATTTT. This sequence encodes CASSSVDRASGNTIYF.

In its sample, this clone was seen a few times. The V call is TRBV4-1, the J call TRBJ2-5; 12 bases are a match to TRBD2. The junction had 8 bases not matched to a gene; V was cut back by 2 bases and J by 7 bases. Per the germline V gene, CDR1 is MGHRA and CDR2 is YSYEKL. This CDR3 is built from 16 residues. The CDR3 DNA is TGCGCCAGCAGCCAACTAGCGGGAGGGCCGATGGGGACCCAGTACTTC. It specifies CASSQLAGGPMGTQYF.

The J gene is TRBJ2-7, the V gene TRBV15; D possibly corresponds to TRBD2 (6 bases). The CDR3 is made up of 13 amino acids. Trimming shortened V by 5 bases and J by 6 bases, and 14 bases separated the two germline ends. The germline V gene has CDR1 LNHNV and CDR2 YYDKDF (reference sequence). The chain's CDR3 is CATSLGGPGEQYF. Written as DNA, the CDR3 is TGTGCCACCAGCCTCGGAGGGCCCGGCGAGCAGTACTTC.

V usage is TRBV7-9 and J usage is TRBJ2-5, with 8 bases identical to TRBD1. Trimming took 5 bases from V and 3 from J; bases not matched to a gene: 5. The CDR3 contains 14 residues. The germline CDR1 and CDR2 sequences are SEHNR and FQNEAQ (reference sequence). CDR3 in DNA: TGTGCCAGCAGCCCAAAGACAGGGGAAGAGACCCAGTACTTC. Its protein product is CASSPKTGEETQYF. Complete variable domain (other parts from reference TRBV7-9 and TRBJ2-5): DTGVSQNPRHKITKRGQNVTFRCDPISEHNRLYWYRQTLGQGPEFLTYFQNEAQLEKSRLLSDRFSAERPKGSFSTLEIQRTEQGDSAMYLCASSPKTGEETQYFGPGTRLLVL.

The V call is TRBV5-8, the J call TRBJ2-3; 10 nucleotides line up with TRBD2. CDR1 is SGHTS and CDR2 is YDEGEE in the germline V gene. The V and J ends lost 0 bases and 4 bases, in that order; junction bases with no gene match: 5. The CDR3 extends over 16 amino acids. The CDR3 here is CASSLASGSLPDTQYF. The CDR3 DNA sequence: TGTGCCAGCAGCTTGGCTAGCGGGAGTCTCCCAGATACGCAGTATTTT.

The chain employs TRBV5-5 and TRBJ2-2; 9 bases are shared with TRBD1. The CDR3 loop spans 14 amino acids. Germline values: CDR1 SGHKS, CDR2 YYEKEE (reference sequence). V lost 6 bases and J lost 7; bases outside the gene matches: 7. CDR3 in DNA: TGTGCCAGCACCCCGGGGACAGGGAACGGGGAGCTGTTTTTT. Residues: CASTPGTGNGELFF.

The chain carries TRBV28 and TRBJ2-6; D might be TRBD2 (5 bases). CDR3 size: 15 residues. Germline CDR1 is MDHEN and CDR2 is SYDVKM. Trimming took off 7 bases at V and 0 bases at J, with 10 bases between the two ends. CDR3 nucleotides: TGTGCCAGCACAGGTGGGAGCTCTGGGGCCAACGTCCTGACTTTC. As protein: CASTGGSSGANVLTF.